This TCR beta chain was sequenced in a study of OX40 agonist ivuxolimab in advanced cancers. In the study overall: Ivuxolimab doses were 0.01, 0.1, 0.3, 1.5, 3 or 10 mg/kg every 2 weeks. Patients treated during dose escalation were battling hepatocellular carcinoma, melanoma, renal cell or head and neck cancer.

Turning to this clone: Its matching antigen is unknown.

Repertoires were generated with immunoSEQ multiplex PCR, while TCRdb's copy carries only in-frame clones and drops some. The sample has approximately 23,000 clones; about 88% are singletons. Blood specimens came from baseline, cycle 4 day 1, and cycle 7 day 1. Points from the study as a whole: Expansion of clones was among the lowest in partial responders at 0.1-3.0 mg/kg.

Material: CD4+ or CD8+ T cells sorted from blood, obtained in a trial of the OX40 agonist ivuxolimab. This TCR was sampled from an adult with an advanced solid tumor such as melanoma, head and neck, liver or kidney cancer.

CDR3 protein: CASSRQGGLSYEQYF. For the CDR3, the DNA is TGCGCCAGCAGCCGGCAGGGCGGCCTCTCCTACGAGCAGTACTTC. This chain connects TRBV4-1 to TRBJ2-7, with a possible D match to TRBD1 (5 bases). V was shortened by 4 bases and J by 0 bases, with 13 bases between the two germline ends. The germline V gene encodes CDR1 MGHRA and CDR2 YSYEKL. CDR3 length: 15 residues.